The next 13 T cell receptor beta chains were all read from a single sample in a study of blood T cell repertoires in COVID-19 (dated by TCRdb to the early 2020s). Libraries were constructed by the immunoSEQ multiplex PCR assay. TCRdb limited this immuneACCESS table to in-frame rearrangements with V and J called. A share of clones is missing; checked studies link under half to unresolved V genes, and the rest is unexplained. This sample comprises 200,000 to 250,000 clones, approximately 84% of them detected only once. Under 10% of the sample rests with the top ten. The specimen was peripheral blood. The receptors shown here come from an elderly woman with COVID-19, enrolled during active disease.

The V call is TRBV3-1 (or the pseudogene TRBV3-2), the J call TRBJ1-2, with 8 positions matching TRBD1. The germline CDR1 and CDR2 sequences are LGHDT and YNNKEL (reference sequence). The CDR3 spans 14 residues. V dropped 2 bases and J dropped 7; count of bases not matched to a gene: 6. The CDR3 DNA reads TGTGCCAGCAGCCAACCCCCGACAGGGGCTGGCTACACCTTC. This translates into CASSQPPTGAGYTF.

The chain uses TRBV27 and TRBJ2-3, with TRBD2 matching 10 bases. The CDR3 loop spans 22 amino acids. Germline V lookup: CDR1 MNHEY, CDR2 SMNVEV (reference sequence). The ends lost 6 bases at V and 3 bases at J; junction bases unmatched: 27. The DNA of the CDR3 is TGTGCCAGCAGAAGCAAGGGGGTCAGGACTAGCGGCCAGGGTTTTGGGACAGATACGCAGTATTTT. The encoded protein is CASRSKGVRTSGQGFGTDTQYF.

This clone has just one count. Written as DNA, the CDR3 is TGTGCCAGCAGCTCCTGGGGCCCTCCTTATGGCTACACCTTC. Translated, it gives CASSSWGPPYGYTF. The chain uses TRBV13 and TRBJ1-2, with D possibly being TRBD1 (5 bases). CDR3 length: 14 amino acids. Trimming shortened V by 4 bases and J by 5 bases, and 14 bases separated the two germline ends. Per the germline V gene, CDR1 is PRHDT and CDR2 is FYEKMQ (reference sequence).

This chain joins TRBV20-1 and TRBJ2-3; 8 nucleotides line up with TRBD2. CDR1 and CDR2 from the germline V gene are DFQATT and SNEGSKA (reference sequence). J lost 4 bases, V lost 3 bases, and 9 bases had no gene match. The CDR3 contains 15 residues. CDR3 sequence: CSASAWSGGPDTQYF. The CDR3 DNA follows: TGCAGTGCTAGTGCGTGGAGCGGGGGCCCAGATACGCAGTATTTT.

The rearrangement joins TRBV28 to TRBJ2-7; a weak D match, TRBD1 (6 bases). Germline assignment: CDR1 MDHEN and CDR2 SYDVKM. V lost 7 bases to trimming and J lost 7 bases, with 20 bases between them. The CDR3 covers 14 residues. CDR3 region: CASTPSGETREQYF. CDR3 bases: TGTGCCAGCACTCCTTCAGGGGAAACTCGAGAGCAGTACTTC.

V is TRBV27 and J is TRBJ2-7; TRBD1 aligns across 9 bases. V shed 4 bases, J shed 4 bases, and the junction held 8 bases outside the gene matches. CDR3 length: 15 amino acids. The V gene's germline CDR1 is MNHEY and CDR2 SMNVEV (reference sequence). The CDR3 spells CASSSMPGQGYEQYF. Here the CDR3 DNA reads TGTGCCAGCAGTTCGATGCCGGGACAGGGATACGAGCAGTACTTC.

This chain links TRBV3-1 (or the pseudogene TRBV3-2) with TRBJ1-2, with 9 bases that match TRBD1. The CDR3 is 15 residues long. The V gene's germline CDR1 is LGHDT and CDR2 YNNKEL (reference sequence). V shed 5 bases and J 4 bases; nucleotides not matched to a gene: 8. CDR3 sequence (DNA): TGTGCCAGCAGCGATATAGGACAGGGGTTCTATGGCTACACCTTC. It specifies CASSDIGQGFYGYTF.

The V gene is TRBV15, the J gene TRBJ2-7; TRBD2 aligns across 7 bases. Losses at the gene ends were 4 bases for V and 5 bases for J; bases not matched to a gene: 11. CDR1 is LNHNV, CDR2 YYDKDF, per germline (reference sequence). CDR3 size: 15 residues. CDR3 sequence reads: CATSTQMTSTNEQYF. Here the CDR3 DNA reads TGTGCCACCAGCACCCAAATGACTAGCACTAACGAGCAGTACTTC.

CDR3 region: CASSDRERGYTF. CDR3 bases: TGTGCCAGCAGTGACAGGGAACGTGGCTACACCTTC. The rearrangement joins TRBV2 to TRBJ1-2; D perhaps matches TRBD1 (5 bases). CDR3 length equals 12 residues. Trimming cost V 3 bases and J 7 bases, with 9 bases left between them. Germline CDR1 SNHLY, CDR2 FYNNEI.

V gene TRBV7-3 combines with J gene TRBJ2-3; TRBD2 agrees at 8 bases. Germline V gene sequence: CDR1 SGHTA, CDR2 FQGTGA. The CDR3 loop spans 14 amino acids. With 5 bases clipped from V and 1 base from J, the junction kept 2 bases outside the gene matches. This CDR3 is CASSPTSGTDTQYF. DNA for the CDR3: TGTGCCAGCAGCCCGACTAGCGGCACAGATACGCAGTATTTT.

The chain is built from TRBV29-1 and TRBJ2-5; TRBD1 matches at 7 bases. Germline assignment: CDR1 SQVTM and CDR2 ANQGSEA. J gave up 4 bases and V 7 bases, and 9 bases lay outside the gene matches. This CDR3 contains 13 residues. The CDR3 spells CSARTGGRETQYF. CDR3 DNA: TGCAGCGCTAGGACAGGAGGAAGAGAGACCCAGTACTTC.

A single count supports this clone. V and J are TRBV3-1 (or the pseudogene TRBV3-2) and TRBJ2-1; D gene uncertain. Trimming stripped 4 bases from V and 4 bases from J, with 8 bases between. The CDR3 is 13 amino acids. Germline lookup yields CDR1 LGHDT and CDR2 YNNKEL (reference sequence). CDR3 residues: CASSPDHYNEQFF. The CDR3 bases are TGTGCCAGCAGCCCAGACCATTACAATGAGCAGTTCTTC.

A few counts support this clone. V gene TRBV5-1 combines with J gene TRBJ2-5; the match to TRBD2 covers 8 bases. CDR3 length equals 15 residues. Germline V gene data show CDR1 as SGHRS and CDR2 as YFSETQ. V lost 0 bases to trimming and J lost 5 bases; unmatched junction nucleotides: 6. The CDR3 loop reads CASSLGTSRSETQYF. Here the CDR3 DNA reads TGCGCCAGCAGCTTGGGGACTAGCCGTTCGGAGACCCAGTACTTC.